This T cell receptor (beta chain) comes out of a study of shared clonotypes between healthy human individuals. General observations from the study: The naive CD4 repertoires of a handful of donors were compared, and approximately 5.3% of clonotypes were shared. Relative to memory subsets, naive subsets generally showed larger estimated richness.

For every subset, genomic DNA was evenly distributed across several immunoSEQ plates. The sorted-subset replicate PCRs were given around 200 ng DNA, which is tens of thousands of T cell genomes. Using immunoSEQ multiplex PCR, the repertoire was profiled, and TCRdb retains in-frame clones only, with some absent. This table holds roughly 110,000 clones, about two thirds found once. For this clone: Its antigen is unidentified.

The specimen sequenced was memory CD8+ T cells sorted from blood. Noted subset: CD45RO+ cells pooled with CCR7-negative TemRA cells. The receptor's source is a woman in her twenties or thirties in good health.

CDR3 sequence reads: CASSWGTSGAYEQYF. The CDR3 coding sequence is TGTGCCAGTAGTTGGGGGACTAGCGGGGCCTACGAGCAGTACTTC. The chain uses TRBV19 and TRBJ2-7; 13 bases agree with TRBD2. J gave up 2 bases and V 5 bases, and 3 bases lay outside the gene matches. CDR3 length: 15 residues. Per germline, CDR1 LNHDA and CDR2 SQIVND (reference sequence).